Presented here are 17 T cell receptor beta chains from one specimen sequenced in a study of blood T cell repertoires in COVID-19. Clones were sequenced by immunoSEQ multiplex PCR, and TCRdb holds only the in-frame ones, with some missing. The sample shows about 330,000 clones, about 92% of them seen only once. The specimen was PBMCs or T cells enriched from blood (not recorded which). The receptors shown here come from a woman aged 30 to 39 who had recovered from COVID-19.

The genes are TRBV3-1 (or the pseudogene TRBV3-2) and TRBJ2-7; 12 bases align to TRBD2. This CDR3 contains 17 residues. CDR1 and CDR2 (germline): LGHDT, YNNKEL (reference sequence). The V segment lost 3 bases and the J segment 2 bases; nucleotides outside the gene matches: 8. The CDR3 spells CASSHPGLAGRPYEQYF. The CDR3 DNA sequence: TGTGCCAGCAGCCATCCCGGACTAGCGGGAAGACCCTACGAGCAGTACTTC.

The chain employs TRBV19 and TRBJ1-6, with a tentative D call TRBD1 (6 bases). V was cut by 10 bases and J by 4 bases, with 11 bases left in between. The CDR3 has 13 amino acids. CDR1 and CDR2 from the germline V gene are LNHDA and SQIVND (reference sequence). The CDR3 DNA is TGTGCCACCAAGGGGGGGTATAATTCACCCCTCCACTTT. This gives the protein CATKGGYNSPLHF.

CDR3 coding DNA: TGTGCCAGCTCACCACTCAGCTACGAGCAGTACTTC. Translating it yields CASSPLSYEQYF. V is TRBV18 and J is TRBJ2-7; unclear D gene. V was clipped by 1 base and J by 3 bases, with 4 bases between them. Germline V CDR1 and CDR2: KGHSH, LQKENI. The CDR3 is 12 amino acids.

The table lists this clone with a count of one. V and J are TRBV30 and TRBJ1-1; the D gene is possibly TRBD1 (6 bases). The germline gives CDR1 GTSNPN, CDR2 SVGIG (reference sequence). This CDR3 spans 13 amino acids. Deletions cut 4 bases from V and 3 bases from J, with 12 bases between. CDR3 coding DNA: TGTGCCTGGACTCTAGGGGGAGACACTGAAGCTTTCTTT. This gives the protein CAWTLGGDTEAFF.

The rearrangement joins TRBV28 to TRBJ2-7; 12 bases line up with TRBD2. The CDR3 has 15 amino acids. The junction had 7 bases not matched to a gene; V was cut back by 4 bases and J by 6 bases. From germline, CDR1 is MDHEN and CDR2 SYDVKM. The DNA of the CDR3 is TGTGCCAGCAGTTCACGACTAGCGGGAGATGCCGAGCAGTACTTC. It is translated as CASSSRLAGDAEQYF.

The chain couples TRBV4-1 to TRBJ2-5; D is unresolved. The V end lost 0 bases, the J end lost 7 bases, and 6 bases lay between the germline ends. There are 12 residues in the CDR3. From germline, CDR1 is MGHRA and CDR2 YSYEKL. The CDR3 here is CASSQDAGTQYF. The CDR3 DNA reads TGCGCCAGCAGCCAAGATGCCGGGACCCAGTACTTC.

The gene calls are TRBV18 and TRBJ2-7; TRBD2 might be the D (6 bases). Germline loops: CDR1 KGHSH, CDR2 LQKENI. The CDR3 is 13 amino acids. V was clipped by 2 bases and J by 5 bases, with 10 bases between them. In DNA, the CDR3 is TGTGCCAGCTCACCAACCGGGAGCAACGAGCAGTACTTC. Protein sequence: CASSPTGSNEQYF.

This clone appeared a single time. V gene TRBV27 combines with J gene TRBJ2-7, with TRBD2 identical over 9 bases. V shed 5 bases and J 2 bases; nucleotides not matched to a gene: 7. The germline gives CDR1 MNHEY, CDR2 SMNVEV (reference sequence). The CDR3 runs to 15 residues. In DNA form, the CDR3 reads TGTGCCAGCAGTGTTAGCGGGAGTGGAGCCTACGAGCAGTACTTC. The encoded protein is CASSVSGSGAYEQYF.

The chain recombines TRBV5-1 with TRBJ2-7; 8 bases align to TRBD1. V shed 4 bases, J shed 3 bases, and the junction held 6 bases outside the gene matches. The CDR3 consists of 14 residues. CDR1 is SGHRS and CDR2 is YFSETQ in the germline V gene. The CDR3 DNA reads as TGCGCCAGCAGCCGGGGACAGGACTTCTACGAGCAGTACTTC. The encoded protein is CASSRGQDFYEQYF.

The genes are TRBV2 and TRBJ2-7; 8 bases are shared with TRBD1. CDR3 length: 13 residues. Trimming at V came to 8 bases and at J to 3 bases, leaving 6 bases not matched to a gene. Germline V CDR1 and CDR2: SNHLY, FYNNEI. CDR3 coding DNA: TGTGCCAGCGGGCAGGGGGCATTCTACGAGCAGTACTTC. It encodes CASGQGAFYEQYF. Combining the CDR3 with reference TRBV2 and TRBJ2-7 gives the whole variable domain EPEVTQTPSHQVTQMGQEVILRCVPISNHLYFYWYRQILGQKVEFLVSFYNNEISEKSEIFDDQFSVERPDGSNFTLKIRSTKLEDSAMYFCASGQGAFYEQYFGPGTRLTVT.

V is TRBV9 and J is TRBJ2-5, with TRBD2 matching over 13 bases. CDR1 and CDR2 from the germline V gene are SGDLS and YYNGEE. The CDR3 is 16 residues long. Unmatched junction bases numbered 5, after V lost 2 bases and J lost 4 bases. The CDR3 sequence is CASSVLLAGGPETQYF. The CDR3 region has the DNA TGTGCCAGCAGCGTGCTACTAGCGGGGGGGCCAGAGACCCAGTACTTC.

The chain recombines TRBV7-2 with TRBJ2-5, with D possibly TRBD2 on 6 matching bases. Trimming stripped 6 bases from V and 2 bases from J, with 13 bases between. The CDR3 covers 14 residues. Germline V lookup: CDR1 SGHTA, CDR2 FQGNSA. The CDR3 DNA reads TGTGCCAGCAGAAAAGGAGGGCAGCAAGAGACCCAGTACTTC. This encodes CASRKGGQQETQYF.

The CDR3 is CASSSWAGVYEQFF. DNA of the CDR3: TGCGCCAGCAGCTCTTGGGCGGGAGTCTATGAGCAGTTCTTC. This chain uses TRBV5-1 with TRBJ2-1; 7 bases agree with TRBD2. CDR3 length: 14 amino acids. J was trimmed by 8 bases and V by 3 bases; bases with no gene match: 8. Germline CDR1 reads SGHRS; CDR2 reads YFSETQ.

The chain links TRBV6-2 or TRBV6-3 to TRBJ1-1; weak D call: TRBD1 (6 bases). Germline lookup yields CDR1 MNHEY and CDR2 SVGEGT. The CDR3 runs to 11 residues. Trimming removed 5 bases from V and 11 bases from J, with 12 bases in between. CDR3 bases: TGTGCCAGCAGTACACAGGGATTGGCTTTCTTT. It yields the protein CASSTQGLAFF.

There are a few counts of this clone. V is TRBV5-6 and J is TRBJ1-1; possible D gene TRBD1, 5 bases. The V end was cut by 4 bases, the J end by 7 bases, with 11 bases between. This CDR3 has 12 residues. Germline V gives CDR1 SGHDT, CDR2 YYEEEE. The CDR3 region is CASSLGQGEAFF. The CDR3 DNA follows: TGTGCCAGCAGCCTTGGGCAGGGTGAAGCTTTCTTT. Complete variable domain (other parts from reference TRBV5-6 and TRBJ1-1): DAGVTQSPTHLIKTRGQQVTLRCSPKSGHDTVSWYQQALGQGPQFIFQYYEEEERQRGNFPDRFSGHQFPNYSSELNVNALLLGDSALYLCASSLGQGEAFFGQGTRLTVV.

The rearrangement links TRBV6-5 to TRBJ1-3; possible D gene TRBD1, 5 bases. The V and J ends lost 4 bases and 3 bases respectively, with 13 bases between them. The CDR3 length is 15 residues. Germline-derived CDR1 and CDR2 are MNHEY and SVGAGI. DNA of the CDR3: TGTGCCAGCAGTTCCGCCGGGGGACGTGGAAACACCATATATTTT. It encodes CASSSAGGRGNTIYF.

The rearrangement uses TRBV2 and TRBJ1-1; maybe TRBD1 (5 bases). The CDR3 has 15 amino acids. Germline V lookup: CDR1 SNHLY, CDR2 FYNNEI. V shed 5 bases and J shed 1 base, with 14 bases lying between them. CDR3 bases: TGTGCCAGCAGTATAACGGGACTTGAGAACACTGAAGCTTTCTTT. Translated: CASSITGLENTEAFF.